This TCR beta chain was retrieved from a study of cytomegalovirus exposure and HLA in healthy donors (dated by TCRdb to about 2017). As for the study more broadly: According to an earlier analysis of a few hundred of the donors, about 179 million T cells yielded some 110 million unique TCR beta sequences and 276 Gb of sequence data. Rather than drawing on any new phenotypic data, the later analysis identified candidate immune exposures from TCR beta sequences and the way those sequences occurred across donors. Alongside the repertoire data, information on donor age, sex, ethnicity and CMV serostatus was compiled. To decide whether each TCR beta V gene segment behaved as functional or pseudogenic, an earlier analysis of 587 of the donors relied on high-throughput TCR beta sequencing. Class I and class II HLA loci were covered by the typing at four-digit resolution. Of the roughly 390 genotyped donors, approximately 83% fell in the genetic ancestry cluster associated with self-reported Caucasian donors. Besides the first cohort of 500 to 700 subjects, a separate validation cohort made up of around 120 different subjects was used. In a later analysis, previously published TCR beta repertoires from hundreds of donors were re-analyzed and high-resolution HLA genotyping was added so that TCR occurrence patterns could be studied. To predict cytomegalovirus infection status, the study combined high-throughput TCR immunosequencing, statistical association of individual TCRs with disease status, and machine learning. The T cell repertoires of some 700 subjects were profiled by immunosequencing and related to cytomegalovirus serostatus. Typing coverage differed by locus: A, B, C, DRB1 and DQB1 were typed in about 629-640 donors, DQA1 in 522, DPA1 in some 600, and DPB1 in around 440. Every discovery cohort repertoire had been produced on one sequencing platform. Among roughly 400 genotyped donors of the cohort, an average of around 220,000 unique TCR beta nucleotide sequences was sequenced per donor, of which about 18% were non-productive. The study was designed to test whether signatures of past pathogen exposure could be identified by cataloging public T cell receptors. A later genetic analysis took genome-wide SNP genotypes for about 60% of the roughly 670 donors and used that subset as a discovery cohort. About 5 DR-DQ haplotypes were handled as single units for association and clustering, since linkage in the cohort was strong. An early release covering roughly 640 HLA-typed donors comprised 250 to 350 gigabases of sequencing data and 85 million or so unique TCR sequences. Results the study describes overall, beyond this receptor: According to a later analysis, most CMV-associated TCR beta chains appeared to be HLA-restricted, and the HLA associations seemed to be driven largely by CMV exposure. A later analysis found that TCR association rates varied across HLA loci, with DRB1 alleles showing the most associated TCRs and HLA-C alleles the fewest. An earlier analysis of approximately 570 of the donors showed that most TCR beta V segments appeared in productive rearrangements either about 87% or about 30% of the time, which broadly matched IMGT annotations. Specific HLA alleles were associated with over 15,000 TCR beta sequences at a false discovery rate of 0.05 in a later analysis. In a later genetic analysis, a missense DCLRE1C variant was associated with V-gene and J-gene trimming of TCR beta chains, and the association was replicated in an independent cohort. The authors suggested that the approach could potentially be generalized to other disease states and immunological phenotypes. This cohort had only TCR beta chains sequenced, and the lack of alpha or paired-chain data limited which features could be detected. A group of highly shared sequence variants was considered likely to be a technical artifact of the sequencing pipeline. Several of the top co-occurrence clusters appeared to be linked to parvovirus B19, influenza, CMV and Epstein-Barr virus, according to a later analysis. Because HLA typing was missing for some donors at each locus, association tests included only the typed subset. Some 16 rarely observed V segments, including chromosome 9 orphons, were excluded from the earlier analysis of a few hundred of the donors because counts were too low. In a later analysis, HLA-associated TCR beta chains were found to be more clonally expanded and to have lower generation probabilities than equally common non-associated chains. CMV serostatus was the only immune exposure information available for the cohort. Because the 87-base-pair reads could not distinguish some IMGT-functional V segments, including TRBV6-2 and TRBV6-3, those segments were excluded. A few of the identified cytomegalovirus-associated TCR beta chains were confirmed in vitro to be specific for cytomegalovirus antigens. When HLA alleles, especially DR and DQ, strongly co-occurred, TCR associations were difficult to assign to individual alleles. A further reported finding was that TCR beta sequences accurately predicted the HLA-A and HLA-B alleles for most subjects in the first cohort. Presence/absence analyses assumed roughly uniform sequencing depth across donors, an assumption that may not hold. A later genetic analysis reported fewer N-insertions in productive TCRs among donors in an Asian-associated ancestry cluster than the roughly 620-donor mean. Cytomegalovirus status was reported to be diagnosed by the classifier with high specificity and sensitivity in both the original and validation cohorts. Correlated functional status among segregating V segments might reflect linkage disequilibrium, but an unknown experimental factor could not be ruled out. The study listed 150 to 200 TCR beta chains as associated with cytomegalovirus. While some public TCRs were present in many individuals, most TCR sequences turned up only very rarely across donors.

The cohort consisted of 600 to 750 healthy bone marrow donors. At the time of sampling, all cohort members were nominally healthy, though unrecorded immune exposures were likely present. The donor tested CMV seronegative, placing the donor among the approximately 400 seronegative members of the cohort. Every donor gave a peripheral blood sample, and the peripheral blood mononuclear cells from that sample were used for TCR beta sequencing. The Qiagen DNeasy Blood Extraction Kit was used to extract genomic DNA from the blood cell samples. As to this clone: Its cognate antigen has yet to be identified. The junction does not match germline at one end; this may be a read error.

The CDR3 runs 17 amino acids, cysteine and phenylalanine included. The DNA shown is the 51-base CDR3, in frame from base 1. For CDR1 and CDR2, the germline V gene (reference sequence) lists SEHNR and FQNEAQ. Libraries came from the immunoSEQ multiplex PCR assay. The multiplex PCR relied on a mix of 60 forward primers for TCR Vbeta segments and 13 reverse primers for TCR Jbeta segments. The CDR3 region of rearranged TCR beta genes was amplified from genomic DNA by a multiplex PCR assay. On the Illumina HiSeq System, the amplified TCR beta libraries were sequenced as 87-base-pair reads. Processing in the source paper ran as follows. A later analysis tallied tens of millions of unique TCR beta chains across the 666 repertoires, and approximately 9.9 million of those chains were shared by two or more donors. A nearest-neighbor algorithm error-corrected the raw reads and collapsed the reads into unique sequences, merging closely related sequences to remove PCR and sequencing errors. Alignment of CDR3 sequences to IMGT reference sequences was used to assign V, D and J gene segments. Each retained sequence needed at least a six-nucleotide match to both a V gene segment and a J gene segment. Rearrangements were called productive when the CDR3 lacked stop codons and stayed in frame with V and J; all others were non-productive. CDR3 was defined according to IMGT convention as the region running from the second conserved V-encoded cysteine to the conserved J-encoded phenylalanine. The earlier analysis of 500 to 750 of the donors excluded any sequence lacking an unambiguous match to a single V gene segment. In an earlier analysis of 500 to 750 of the donors, V segments were called functional above 56.7% productive rearrangements and were called segregating when the between-donor standard deviation exceeded 5%. A statistical classification framework was developed to diagnose cytomegalovirus status using the catalog of TCR beta chain sequences. In a later analysis, TCR nucleotide sequences were compared against IMGT/GENE-DB human TR gene sequences so that V and J genes could be assigned. In a later analysis, CDR3 sequences and most-parsimonious VDJ recombination scenarios were assigned using the TCRdist pipeline. A later analysis defined each TCR beta chain by its CDR3 amino acid sequence plus V-gene family, and excluded reads lacking a unique V-gene family. To address suspected cross-contamination and a sequencing artifact, a later analysis removed roughly 640 highly shared, low-generation-probability nucleotide sequences. In a later analysis, a clonal expansion index was calculated for each public chain from normalized within-repertoire ranks of inferred template counts. In a later analysis, generation probabilities were computed using a VDJ recombination model fitted to out-of-frame rearrangements, and the results were checked against IGoR. In a later analysis, hypergeometric tests were used to score TCR-TCR, TCR-HLA and TCR-CMV co-occurrence, with a repertoire-size bias correction applied to TCR pairs. False discovery rates were estimated in a later analysis by permuting HLA or CMV assignments 20 times. In a later analysis, co-occurring TCRs were grouped using DBSCAN, with TCRdist sequence similarity added in when clustering inside HLA-allele-positive subsets. Repertoires with fewer than 30,000 or more than 120,000 public chains were left out of co-occurrence clustering, as were roughly five repertoires with anomalous nucleotide sharing. TCRdb's version of the immuneACCESS table is confined to in-frame rearrangements and falls short of the full clone set. An unresolved V gene accounts for under half of the shortfall where checked; the remainder is of unknown origin. V, J and clone size reflect that table, while D and trimming were determined from the DNA. This sample is represented by about 160,000 clones; about 71% of them were singletons. The ten largest clonotypes hold over 2.5% of the sample.

The receptor's source is a woman in her twenties or thirties in good health and CMV-seronegative. The sample taken for sequencing was PBMCs. Recombination connected TRBV7-9 to TRBJ2-1; 9 bases in the middle match TRBD2. The CDR3 reads CSSSFGWREGLGNEQFF. The nucleotides read TGTTCCAGCAGCTTCGGTTGGCGGGAGGGCCTAGGGAATGAGCAGTTCTTC.